A single sample is the source of the 5 T cell receptor beta chains below, sequenced in a study of T cell clonality in common variable immunodeficiency. Profiled with immunoSEQ multiplex PCR; TCRdb holds only in-frame clones, not every one. The sample gives tens of thousands of clones, none seen only once, and the top ten clones hold roughly 6%. The sample taken for sequencing was peripheral blood mononuclear cells. These receptors all come from a person aged 18 to 69 in good health.

In its sample, this clone was seen many times. The read gets to within 3 residues of the CDR3 end, and the germline J gene fills in the rest. The chain recombines TRBV20-1 with TRBJ1-4; D is possibly TRBD1 (5 bases). Germline V gene data show CDR1 as DFQATT and CDR2 as SNEGSKA (reference sequence). The V and J ends lost 5 bases and 0 bases respectively, with 22 bases between them. The CDR3 sequence is 18 residues long. Partial CDR3 DNA: TGCAGTGCTCCCAAAACCCAGGGTTCGATGTCAACTAATGAAAAA. It translates to CSAPKTQGSMSTNEK. The full CDR3 protein is CSAPKTQGSMSTNEKLFF.

The table lists this clone with many counts. The read gets to within 3 residues of the CDR3 end, and the germline J gene fills in the rest. The rearrangement joins TRBV5-1 to TRBJ2-5; D is uncertain. Per germline, CDR1 SGHRS and CDR2 YFSETQ. The CDR3 length is 15 residues. Trimming took off 5 bases at V and 0 bases at J, with 14 bases between the two ends. CDR3: CASSGSYPYQETQYF. The CDR3 DNA, read in part, is TGCGCCAGCAGTGGTAGCTACCCGTACCAAGAGACC.

To note about this clone: The read ends 3 residues shy of where the CDR3 ends; the end is completed using the germline J gene. The chain has TRBV7-7 and TRBJ1-2; tentative D call: TRBD1 (5 bases). Per germline, CDR1 SSHAT and CDR2 FNYEAQ (reference sequence). The CDR3 length is 14 residues. CDR3 residues: CASSLGGVANTYTF. The CDR3 bases that were read are TGTGCCAGCAGCTTGGGAGGGGTTGCGAATACC.

There are many counts of this clone. The DNA ends 3 residues before the CDR3 does, and the rest of the CDR3 is filled in from the germline J gene. The gene calls are TRBV5-1 and TRBJ1-2; D is possibly TRBD1 (6 bases). Deletions cut 0 bases from V and 6 bases from J, with 18 bases between. The CDR3 loop spans 16 amino acids. Per germline, CDR1 SGHRS and CDR2 YFSETQ. The CDR3 loop is CASSLGPRGSSDGYTF. The CDR3 DNA, read in part, is TGCGCCAGCAGCTTGGGGCCCAGGGGATCGTCCGATGGC.

The table lists this clone with many counts. The read ends 3 residues shy of where the CDR3 ends; the end is completed using the germline J gene. V is TRBV6-4 and J is TRBJ2-2; D is possibly TRBD2 (5 bases). The germline V gene has CDR1 MRHNA and CDR2 SNTAGT. V dropped 6 bases and J dropped 3 bases, with 17 bases sitting between them. This CDR3 comprises 16 residues. CDR3 DNA (partial): TGTGCCAGCAGCCTGCGAAGGCTAGCACACACCGGGGAG. This translates into CASSLRRLAHTGE. The whole CDR3 protein is CASSLRRLAHTGELFF.